This TCR beta chain was sequenced for a study of blood T cell repertoires in COVID-19. Generated by immunoSEQ multiplex PCR, the TCRdb table keeps only in-frame clones and is missing some. Here the sample spans about 190,000 clones, 78% being singletons. The sequence was collected from an elderly woman with active or convalescent COVID-19. The sequenced sample consisted of peripheral blood.

CDR3 sequence reads: CASSLRAFPTNEKLFF. In DNA form, the CDR3 reads TGTGCCAGCAGTTTGAGGGCCTTCCCCACTAATGAAAAACTGTTTTTT. V gene TRBV6-5 combines with J gene TRBJ1-4; D is uncertain. The CDR3 contains 16 residues. Germline V gene data show CDR1 as MNHEY and CDR2 as SVGAGI. V dropped 4 bases and J dropped 2 bases, with 14 bases sitting between them.